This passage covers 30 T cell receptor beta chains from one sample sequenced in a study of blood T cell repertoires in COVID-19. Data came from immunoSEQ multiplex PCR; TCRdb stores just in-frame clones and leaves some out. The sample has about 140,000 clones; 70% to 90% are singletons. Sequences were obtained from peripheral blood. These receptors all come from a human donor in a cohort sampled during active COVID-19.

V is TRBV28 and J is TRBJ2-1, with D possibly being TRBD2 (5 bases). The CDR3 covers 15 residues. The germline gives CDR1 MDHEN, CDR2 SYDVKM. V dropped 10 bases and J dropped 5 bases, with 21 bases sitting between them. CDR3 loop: CATRDLDFPDNEQFF. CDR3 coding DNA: TGTGCCACCAGAGATTTGGACTTCCCCGACAATGAGCAGTTCTTC.

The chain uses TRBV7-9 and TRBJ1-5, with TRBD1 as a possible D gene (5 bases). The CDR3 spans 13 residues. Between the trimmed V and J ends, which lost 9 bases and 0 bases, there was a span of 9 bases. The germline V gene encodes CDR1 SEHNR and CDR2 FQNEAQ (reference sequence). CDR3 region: CASGQNSNQPQHF. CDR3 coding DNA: TGTGCCAGTGGACAAAATAGCAATCAGCCCCAGCATTTT.

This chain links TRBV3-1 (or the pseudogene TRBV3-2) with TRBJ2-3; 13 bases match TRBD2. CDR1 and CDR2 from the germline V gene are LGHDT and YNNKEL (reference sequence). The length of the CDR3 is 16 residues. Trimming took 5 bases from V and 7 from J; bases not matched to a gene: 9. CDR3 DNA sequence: TGTGCCAGCAGCGCCCGACTAGCGGGAGGAGGGAATACGCAGTATTTT. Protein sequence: CASSARLAGGGNTQYF.

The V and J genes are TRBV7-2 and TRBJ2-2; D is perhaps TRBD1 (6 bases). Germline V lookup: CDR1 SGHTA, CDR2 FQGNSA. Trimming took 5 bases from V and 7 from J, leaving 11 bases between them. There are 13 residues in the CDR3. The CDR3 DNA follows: TGTGCCAGCAGCAGCCAGGGGTACGGGGAGCTGTTTTTT. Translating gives CASSSQGYGELFF.

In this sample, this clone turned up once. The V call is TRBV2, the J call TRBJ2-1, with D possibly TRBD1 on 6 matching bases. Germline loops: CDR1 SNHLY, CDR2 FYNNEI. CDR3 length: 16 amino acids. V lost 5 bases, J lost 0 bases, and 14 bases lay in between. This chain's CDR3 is CASSNIRGDSYNEQFF. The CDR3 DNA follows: TGTGCCAGCAGTAACATCAGGGGTGACTCCTACAATGAGCAGTTCTTC.

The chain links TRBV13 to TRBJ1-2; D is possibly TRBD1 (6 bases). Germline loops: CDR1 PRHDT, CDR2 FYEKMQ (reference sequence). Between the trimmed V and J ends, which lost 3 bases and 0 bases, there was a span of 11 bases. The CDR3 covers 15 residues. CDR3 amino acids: CASSFMDSTNYGYTF. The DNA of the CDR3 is TGTGCCAGCAGCTTTATGGACAGTACTAACTATGGCTACACCTTC.

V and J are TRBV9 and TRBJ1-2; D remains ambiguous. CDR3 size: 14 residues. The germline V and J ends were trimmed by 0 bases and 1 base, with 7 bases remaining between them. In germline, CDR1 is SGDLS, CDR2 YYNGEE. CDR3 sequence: CASSVGGNNYGYTF. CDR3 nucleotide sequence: TGTGCCAGCAGCGTAGGCGGGAATAACTATGGCTACACCTTC.

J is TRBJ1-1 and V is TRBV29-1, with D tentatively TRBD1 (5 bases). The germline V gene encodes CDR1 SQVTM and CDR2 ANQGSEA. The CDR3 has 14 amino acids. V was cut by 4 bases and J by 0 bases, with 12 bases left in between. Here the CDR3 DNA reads TGCAGCGTTGTGGGGCAGCTTATGAACACTGAAGCTTTCTTT. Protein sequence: CSVVGQLMNTEAFF.

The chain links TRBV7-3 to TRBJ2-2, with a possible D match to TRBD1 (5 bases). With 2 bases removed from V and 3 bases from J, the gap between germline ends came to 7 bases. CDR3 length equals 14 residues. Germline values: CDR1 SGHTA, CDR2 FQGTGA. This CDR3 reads CASSLGADTGELFF. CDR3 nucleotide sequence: TGTGCCAGCAGCTTAGGGGCAGACACCGGGGAGCTGTTTTTT. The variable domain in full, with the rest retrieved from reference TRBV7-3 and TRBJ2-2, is GAGVSQTPSNKVTEKGKYVELRCDPISGHTALYWYRQSLGQGPEFLIYFQGTGAADDSGLPNDRFFAVRPEGSVSTLKIQRTERGDSAVYLCASSLGADTGELFFGEGSRLTVL.

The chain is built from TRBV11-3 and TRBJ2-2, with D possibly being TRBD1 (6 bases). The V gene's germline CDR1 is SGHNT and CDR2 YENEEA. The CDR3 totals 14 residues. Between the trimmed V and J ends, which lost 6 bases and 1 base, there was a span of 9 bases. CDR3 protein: CASSLQGNTGELFF. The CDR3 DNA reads TGTGCCAGCAGTCTACAGGGGAACACCGGGGAGCTGTTTTTT.

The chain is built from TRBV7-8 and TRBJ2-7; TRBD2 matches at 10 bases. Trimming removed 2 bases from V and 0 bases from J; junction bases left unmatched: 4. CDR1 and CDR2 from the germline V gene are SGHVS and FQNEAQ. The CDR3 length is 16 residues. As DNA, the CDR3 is TGTGCCAGCAGCTTATTGCTAGCGGGAGCCTCCTACGAGCAGTACTTC. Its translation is CASSLLLAGASYEQYF.

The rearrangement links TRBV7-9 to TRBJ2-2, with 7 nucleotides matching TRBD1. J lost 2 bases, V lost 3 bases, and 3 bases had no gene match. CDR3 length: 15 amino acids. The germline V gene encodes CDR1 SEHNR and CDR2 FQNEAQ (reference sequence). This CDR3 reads CASSLRQGNTGELFF. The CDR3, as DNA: TGTGCCAGCAGCTTGCGACAGGGCAACACCGGGGAGCTGTTTTTT.

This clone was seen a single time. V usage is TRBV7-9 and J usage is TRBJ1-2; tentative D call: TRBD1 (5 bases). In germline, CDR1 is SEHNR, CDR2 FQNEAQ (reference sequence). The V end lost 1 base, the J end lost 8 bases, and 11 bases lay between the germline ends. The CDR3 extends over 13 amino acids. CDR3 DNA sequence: TGTGCCAGCAGCTTAGTAGGGGTAGGAGGCTACACCTTC. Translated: CASSLVGVGGYTF.

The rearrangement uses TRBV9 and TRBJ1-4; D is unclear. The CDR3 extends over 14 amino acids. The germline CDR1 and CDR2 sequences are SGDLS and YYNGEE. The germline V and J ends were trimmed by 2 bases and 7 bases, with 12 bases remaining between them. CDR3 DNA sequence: TGTGCCAGCAGCGTTTCCGGGAAGGTTGAAAAACTGTTTTTT. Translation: CASSVSGKVEKLFF.

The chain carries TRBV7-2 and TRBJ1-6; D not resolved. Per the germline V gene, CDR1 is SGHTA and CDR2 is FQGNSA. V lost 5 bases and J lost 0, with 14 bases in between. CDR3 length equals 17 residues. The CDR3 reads CASSVTGESSYNSPLHF. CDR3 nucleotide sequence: TGTGCCAGCAGCGTCACTGGGGAGAGCTCCTATAATTCACCCCTCCACTTT.

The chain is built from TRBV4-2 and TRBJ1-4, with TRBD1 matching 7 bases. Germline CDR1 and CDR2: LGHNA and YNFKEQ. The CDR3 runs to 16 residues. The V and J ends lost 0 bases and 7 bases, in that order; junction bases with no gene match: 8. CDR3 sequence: CASSQDPGRGAEKLFF. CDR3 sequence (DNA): TGTGCCAGCAGCCAAGATCCGGGCAGGGGGGCTGAAAAACTGTTTTTT.

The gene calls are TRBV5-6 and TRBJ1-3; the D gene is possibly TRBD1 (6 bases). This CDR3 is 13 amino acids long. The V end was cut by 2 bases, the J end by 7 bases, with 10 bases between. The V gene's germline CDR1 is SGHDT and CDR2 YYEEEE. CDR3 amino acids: CASSLQGRNTIYF. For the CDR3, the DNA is TGTGCCAGCAGCTTACAGGGTAGGAACACCATATATTTT. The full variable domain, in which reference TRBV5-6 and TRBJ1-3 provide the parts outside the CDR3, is DAGVTQSPTHLIKTRGQQVTLRCSPKSGHDTVSWYQQALGQGPQFIFQYYEEEERQRGNFPDRFSGHQFPNYSSELNVNALLLGDSALYLCASSLQGRNTIYFGEGSWLTVV.

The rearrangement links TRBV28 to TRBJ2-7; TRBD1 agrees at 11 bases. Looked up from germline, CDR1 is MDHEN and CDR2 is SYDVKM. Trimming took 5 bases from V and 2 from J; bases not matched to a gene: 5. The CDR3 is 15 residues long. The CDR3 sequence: CASSSPGQGAYEQYF. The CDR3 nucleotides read TGTGCCAGCAGTAGCCCGGGACAGGGGGCCTACGAGCAGTACTTC.

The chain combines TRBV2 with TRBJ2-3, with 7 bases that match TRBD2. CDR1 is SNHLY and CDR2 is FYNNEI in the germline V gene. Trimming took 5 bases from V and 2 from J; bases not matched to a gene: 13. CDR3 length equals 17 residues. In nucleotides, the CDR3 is TGTGCCAGCAGTCGGGGGGTGGTAGCGGGCCTCACAGATACGCAGTATTTT. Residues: CASSRGVVAGLTDTQYF. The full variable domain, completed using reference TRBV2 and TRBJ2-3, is EPEVTQTPSHQVTQMGQEVILRCVPISNHLYFYWYRQILGQKVEFLVSFYNNEISEKSEIFDDQFSVERPDGSNFTLKIRSTKLEDSAMYFCASSRGVVAGLTDTQYFGPGTRLTVL.

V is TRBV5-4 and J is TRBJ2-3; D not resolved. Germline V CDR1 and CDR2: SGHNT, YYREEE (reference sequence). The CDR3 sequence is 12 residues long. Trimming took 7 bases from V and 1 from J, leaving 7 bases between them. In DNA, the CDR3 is TGTGCCAGCCGAGTTGGCACAGATACGCAGTATTTT. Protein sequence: CASRVGTDTQYF.

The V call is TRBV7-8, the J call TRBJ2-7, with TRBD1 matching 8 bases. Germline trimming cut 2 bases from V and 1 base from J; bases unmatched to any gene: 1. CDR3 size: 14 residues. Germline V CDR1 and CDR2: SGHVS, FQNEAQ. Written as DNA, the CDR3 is TGTGCCAGCAGCTTAAGGACAGGGTCCTACGAGCAGTACTTC. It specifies CASSLRTGSYEQYF.

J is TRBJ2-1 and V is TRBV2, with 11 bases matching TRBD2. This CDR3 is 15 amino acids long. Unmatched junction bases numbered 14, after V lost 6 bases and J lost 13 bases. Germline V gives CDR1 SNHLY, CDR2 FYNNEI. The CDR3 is CASRELAGALGRQFF. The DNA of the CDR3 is TGTGCCAGCAGAGAACTAGCGGGAGCCCTTGGGCGACAGTTCTTC.

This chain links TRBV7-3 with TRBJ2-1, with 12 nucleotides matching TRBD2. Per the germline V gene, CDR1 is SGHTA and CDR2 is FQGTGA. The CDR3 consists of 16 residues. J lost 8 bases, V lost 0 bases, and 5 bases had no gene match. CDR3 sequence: CASSLTRTSGAHEQFF. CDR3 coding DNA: TGTGCCAGCAGCTTAACACGGACTAGCGGGGCCCATGAGCAGTTCTTC.

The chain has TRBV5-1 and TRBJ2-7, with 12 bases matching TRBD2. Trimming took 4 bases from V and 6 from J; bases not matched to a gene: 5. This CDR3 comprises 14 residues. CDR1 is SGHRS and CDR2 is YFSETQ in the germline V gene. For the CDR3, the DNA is TGCGCCAGCAGCCTAAGACTAGCGGGAGCCGAGCAGTACTTC. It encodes CASSLRLAGAEQYF.

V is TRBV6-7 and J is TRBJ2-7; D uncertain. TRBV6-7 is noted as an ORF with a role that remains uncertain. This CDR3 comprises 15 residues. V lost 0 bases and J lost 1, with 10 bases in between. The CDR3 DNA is TGTGCCAGCAGTTACTCAAGGCCGGAGTCCTACGAGCAGTACTTC. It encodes CASSYSRPESYEQYF.

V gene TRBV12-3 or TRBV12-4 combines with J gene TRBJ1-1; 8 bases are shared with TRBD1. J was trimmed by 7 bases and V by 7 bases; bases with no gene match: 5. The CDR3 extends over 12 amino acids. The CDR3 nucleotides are TGTGCCAGCACCCTAGGGACAGGTGAAGCTTTCTTT. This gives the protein CASTLGTGEAFF.

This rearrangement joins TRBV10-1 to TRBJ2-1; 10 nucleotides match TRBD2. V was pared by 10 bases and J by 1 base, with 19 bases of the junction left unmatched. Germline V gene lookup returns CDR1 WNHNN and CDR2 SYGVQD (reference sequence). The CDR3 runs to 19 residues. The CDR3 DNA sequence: TGCGCCAACCGACGCTTAAGCGGGAGGGCCCTCGCGTCCTACAATGAGCAGTTCTTC. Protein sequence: CANRRLSGRALASYNEQFF.

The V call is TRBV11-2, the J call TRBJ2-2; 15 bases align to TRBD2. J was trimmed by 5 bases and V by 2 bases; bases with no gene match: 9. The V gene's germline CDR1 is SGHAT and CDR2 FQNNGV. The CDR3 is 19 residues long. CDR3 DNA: TGTGCCAGCAGCTTACGCGGACTAGCGGGGGGGCTAAGGACCGGGGAGCTGTTTTTT. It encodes CASSLRGLAGGLRTGELFF.

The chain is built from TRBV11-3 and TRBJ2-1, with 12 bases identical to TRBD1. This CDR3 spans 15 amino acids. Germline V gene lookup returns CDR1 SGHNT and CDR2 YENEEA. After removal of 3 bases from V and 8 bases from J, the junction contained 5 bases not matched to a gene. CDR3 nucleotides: TGTGCCAGCAGCTTGACCGGGACAGGGGGCGATGAGCAGTTCTTC. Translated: CASSLTGTGGDEQFF.

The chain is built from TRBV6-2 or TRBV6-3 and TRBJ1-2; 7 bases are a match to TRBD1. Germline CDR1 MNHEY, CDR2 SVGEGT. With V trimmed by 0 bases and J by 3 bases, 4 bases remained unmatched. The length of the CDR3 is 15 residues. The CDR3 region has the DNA TGTGCCAGCAGTTACTCGAGGGGGCTGGACTATGGCTACACCTTC. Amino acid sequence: CASSYSRGLDYGYTF.